This TCR beta chain was observed in a study of prognosis after radiotherapy for stage I lung cancer (dated by TCRdb to the early 2020s). For the study in its entirety: Between early 2018 and January 2019, fewer than 20 stage I NSCLC patients were enrolled in Nanjing, China. After SBRT, distant metastases developed in about 20% of the 19 patients at a median of about seven months, while the remaining 15 patients had no significant progression. The cohort was made up of under 15 men and 6 or 7 women, with a median age of around 74 years and an age range of about 50 to 90 years. Every patient was regarded as medically inoperable, because of comorbidities in around 12 cases and refusal of surgery in 6 or 7 cases. Image-guided IMRT or VMAT was used to deliver SBRT in 3 to 5 fractions at a biologically effective dose of at least 100 Gy. The study sequenced some 38 blood samples from 19 patients, one before and one after SBRT per patient. On tumor histology, over 10 patients had adenocarcinoma and about seven had squamous cell carcinoma. This study profiled peripheral blood TCR beta repertoires from stage I NSCLC patients before and after stereotactic body radiotherapy and linked the repertoires to distant failure. Newly diagnosed primary stage I lung tumors were present in about 14 patients, and oligometastatic NSCLC after surgical resection of the primary tumor was present in a handful of patients. No patient received concurrent therapy alongside SBRT.

All patients had node-negative disease on CT and PET/CT, and none had a history of other malignancies or prior chemotherapy or radiotherapy. At each of two time points, around 6 milliliters of peripheral venous blood were collected into EDTA tubes. Ficoll-Paque Plus density-gradient centrifugation was used to isolate PBMCs. Right after collection, samples were kept at -80 degrees C until analysis. This clonotype was detected many times. Its antigen is still unknown. No quality values exist for individual bases; no much larger clone is one base distant. Two rounds of multiplex PCR were performed to amplify the TCR beta CDR3 region from genomic DNA. The first PCR round used primers specific to each TRBV and TRBJ gene, and the primer sequences were filed in Chinese patent CN105087789A. Universal primers were used in the second PCR round. The Roche High Pure PCR Template Preparation Kit was used to extract genomic DNA from frozen PBMCs. The libraries underwent paired-end sequencing with 151 bp reads on an Illumina HiSeq 3000. In the source study's methods: CutAdapt was used to discard raw reads that did not contain the multiplex PCR primer sequences. High-quality paired reads were merged into contigs with PEAR. MiXCR assigned TRB V, D and J gene segments to each contig by aligning to reference sequences. To remove sequencing errors, CDR3 sequences were clustered according to base quality and sequence similarity. Shannon entropy normalized by the natural log of productive TCR sequence number was used as the measure of diversity. One minus Shannon entropy divided by the natural log of the number of unique clonotypes was used as the definition of clonality. Progression-free survival cut-offs for repertoire metrics were chosen using the Youden index of ROC curves, with analyses run in R 3.5.3. Through fastp at Q25 and MiXCR, TCRdb rebuilt clones from the public reads, retaining in-frame beta chains. CDR3 protein sequences are deduplicated, and each keeps its most common genes and DNA. TCRdb assigned the V and J calls; the authors' analysis was not used. This sample lists about 35,000 distinct CDR3 sequences; less than 40% were detected once. The leading ten clones occupy roughly 17% of the sample.

General findings and caveats noted by the study authors: A decrease in unique TCR clone counts was observed after SBRT (median around 9,800 before versus around 6,900 after; Wilcoxon paired P=0.011). Post-SBRT Shannon entropy and its change from baseline were lower in patients who developed distant metastases; baseline Shannon entropy was not associated with metastases. No determination of tumor specificity was made for expanded TCR clones. None of the reported P values were adjusted for multiple comparisons. TRBV and TRBJ usage frequencies reportedly differed by metastasis status, in two V genes at baseline and in fewer than 10 V and two J genes after SBRT. Limitations of the study included a small cohort and short follow-up, and the study findings need independent validation.

The V end loses 2 bases and the J end loses 4 bases, and a stretch of 9 bases separates them. The CDR3 holds 13 amino acids from the cysteine to the phenylalanine. The read is trimmed to its CDR3 DNA, 39 bases read in frame from base 1. From the germline V gene, CDR1 is SGHRS and CDR2 is YFSETQ. Here the chain combines TRBV5-1 and TRBJ1-1; no D segment can be confidently identified. The material sequenced was PBMCs, taken before or after stereotactic body radiation therapy (not recorded which). This TCR was sampled from a donor older than 45 with non-small cell lung cancer. Read as DNA, the sequence is TGCGCCAGCAGCTTTGGACGGACCACTGAAGCTTTCTTT. This gives the protein CASSFGRTTEAFF.